A single sample gave rise to the 7 T cell receptor beta chains below, sequenced in a study of T cells in tumors after PD-1 blockade. Only in-frame clones appear in the TCRdb table, and some are missing; sequencing was by immunoSEQ multiplex PCR. The table includes approximately 48,000 clones, over 70% detected once. The sequencing here drew on PBMCs, taken before anti-PD-1 treatment. Receptors originate from a human donor with basal cell carcinoma.

The rearrangement links TRBV2 to TRBJ2-2; 8 bases fit TRBD1. The CDR3 has 16 residues. V lost 4 bases, J lost 4 bases, and 8 bases stayed unmatched. Germline CDR1 reads SNHLY; CDR2 reads FYNNEI. The CDR3 region is CASSVARGRSTGELFF. CDR3 in DNA: TGTGCCAGCAGTGTAGCCAGGGGGCGCAGCACCGGGGAGCTGTTTTTT.

The CDR3 here is CASSPRALNTGELFF. CDR3 coding DNA: TGTGCCAGCTCACCAAGGGCATTGAACACCGGGGAGCTGTTTTTT. The chain combines TRBV18 with TRBJ2-2, with D uncertain. Germline assignment: CDR1 KGHSH and CDR2 LQKENI. The CDR3 has 15 amino acids. With 2 bases removed from V and 1 base from J, the gap between germline ends came to 8 bases.

The chain uses TRBV6-5 and TRBJ1-2; 7 bases agree with TRBD1. The CDR3 has 15 residues. V lost 5 bases and J lost 2; bases outside the gene matches: 8. In germline, CDR1 is MNHEY, CDR2 SVGAGI. The CDR3 DNA is TGTGCCAGCAGTAGATTTAAGACAGGGAACTATGGCTACACCTTC. Its protein product is CASSRFKTGNYGYTF.

V usage is TRBV5-4 and J usage is TRBJ2-1; 10 nucleotides match TRBD1. The CDR3 has 13 residues. With 3 bases clipped from V and 10 bases from J, the junction kept 4 bases outside the gene matches. CDR1 and CDR2 (germline): SGHNT, YYREEE (reference sequence). CDR3 coding DNA: TGTGCCAGCAGCTGGGACAGGGGCCAAGAGCAGTTCTTC. It codes for CASSWDRGQEQFF.

The chain is built from TRBV25-1 and TRBJ2-6; a weak D match, TRBD2 (6 bases). Trimming pared 6 bases from V and 6 bases from J, leaving 12 bases between. This CDR3 comprises 14 residues. In germline, CDR1 is MGHDK, CDR2 SYGVNS. The CDR3 here is CASRSGDEANVLTF. CDR3 nucleotides: TGTGCCAGCAGGTCGGGGGATGAGGCCAACGTCCTGACTTTC. The variable domain in full, completed from reference TRBV25-1 and TRBJ2-6, reads EADIYQTPRYLVIGTGKKITLECSQTMGHDKMYWYQQDPGMELHLIHYSYGVNSTEKGDLSSESTVSRIRTEHFPLTLESARPSHTSQYLCASRSGDEANVLTFGAGSRLTVL.

This clone has only a few counts. This chain uses TRBV5-4 with TRBJ2-2; D might be TRBD2 (5 bases). V was trimmed by 0 bases and J by 4 bases, leaving 10 bases between them. The CDR3 contains 15 residues. Germline CDR1 is SGHNT and CDR2 is YYREEE (reference sequence). The CDR3 loop is CASSLDTRSTGELFF. CDR3 DNA sequence: TGTGCCAGCAGCTTGGACACTAGATCCACCGGGGAGCTGTTTTTT.

V usage is TRBV6-4 and J usage is TRBJ2-1; perhaps TRBD2 as D (6 bases). V lost 6 bases and J 4 bases, leaving 7 bases between the germline ends. Per the germline V gene, CDR1 is MRHNA and CDR2 is SNTAGT. This CDR3 region has 12 residues. The CDR3 DNA reads TGTGCCAGCAGCGGGGGTTACAATGAGCAGTTCTTC. It translates to CASSGGYNEQFF.